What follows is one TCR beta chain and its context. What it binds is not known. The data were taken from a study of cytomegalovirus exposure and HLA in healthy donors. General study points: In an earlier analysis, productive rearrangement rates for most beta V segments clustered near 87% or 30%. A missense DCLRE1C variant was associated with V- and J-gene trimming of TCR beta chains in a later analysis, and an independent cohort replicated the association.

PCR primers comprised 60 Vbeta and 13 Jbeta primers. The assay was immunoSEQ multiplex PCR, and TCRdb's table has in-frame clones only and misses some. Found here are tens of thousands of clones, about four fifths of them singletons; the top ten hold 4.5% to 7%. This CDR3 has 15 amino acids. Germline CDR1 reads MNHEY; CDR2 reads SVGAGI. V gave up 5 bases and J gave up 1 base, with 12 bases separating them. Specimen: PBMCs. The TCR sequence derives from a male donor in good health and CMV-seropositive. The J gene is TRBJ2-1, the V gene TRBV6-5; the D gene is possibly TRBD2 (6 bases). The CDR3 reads CASSPFAGSYNEQFF. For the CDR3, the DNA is TGTGCCAGCAGTCCCTTCGCGGGGTCCTACAATGAGCAGTTCTTC.